These 13 T cell receptor beta chains came from one sample sequenced in a study of cytomegalovirus exposure and HLA in healthy donors. Vbeta (60) and Jbeta (13) primers were used in the PCR. TCRdb keeps only in-frame clones here, not all; method: immunoSEQ multiplex PCR. The table includes 50,000 or so clones, about three quarters detected once. Sequencing was done on a sample of PBMCs. These receptors were obtained from a female donor in good health and CMV-seronegative.

This clone counts as large. This same CDR3 is encoded by further DNA sequences in the sample. This rearrangement joins TRBV4-2 to TRBJ2-6; 8 nucleotides align to TRBD2. Germline V gene lookup returns CDR1 LGHNA and CDR2 YNFKEQ. The CDR3 is made up of 16 amino acids. V gave up 0 bases and J gave up 4 bases; unmatched junction bases: 2. In nucleotides, the CDR3 is TGTGCCAGCAGCCAAGATAGCGGGGCAGGGGCCAACGTCCTGACTTTC. It codes for CASSQDSGAGANVLTF.

The chain employs TRBV9 and TRBJ2-3; 12 nucleotides match TRBD2. Germline V lookup: CDR1 SGDLS, CDR2 YYNGEE. With V trimmed by 5 bases and J by 1 base, 11 bases remained unmatched. The CDR3 has 18 amino acids. This CDR3 is CASSRTSGNLRGTDTQYF. Here the CDR3 DNA reads TGTGCCAGCAGTCGGACTAGCGGGAATTTAAGAGGCACAGATACGCAGTATTTT.

CDR3 nucleotides: TGTGCCAGCAGCTTGCGGGGCCTAGCGGGAGTGGGGGAAGATACGCAGTATTTT. Amino acids: CASSLRGLAGVGEDTQYF. The chain joins TRBV5-6 to TRBJ2-3; 10 nucleotides agree with TRBD2. After removal of 1 base from V and 5 bases from J, the junction contained 13 bases not matched to a gene. Germline V lookup: CDR1 SGHDT, CDR2 YYEEEE. The CDR3 length is 18 residues.

The chain carries TRBV9 and TRBJ1-2; D remains ambiguous. CDR3 size: 15 residues. Trimming shortened V by 0 bases and J by 7 bases, and 16 bases separated the two germline ends. Germline V gene data show CDR1 as SGDLS and CDR2 as YYNGEE. Here the CDR3 reads CASSVESRAEAGYTF. The CDR3 DNA is TGTGCCAGCAGCGTAGAGTCGAGAGCGGAGGCTGGCTACACCTTC.

The genes are TRBV5-4 and TRBJ2-7; 7 bases align to TRBD2. The CDR3 extends over 14 amino acids. V lost 0 bases and J lost 5; bases outside the gene matches: 5. Germline assignment: CDR1 SGHNT and CDR2 YYREEE (reference sequence). In DNA, the CDR3 is TGTGCCAGCAGCTTGGCCGGGGGGACCCACGAGCAGTACTTC. It encodes CASSLAGGTHEQYF.

J is TRBJ2-1 and V is TRBV2; 10 bases agree with TRBD1. V lost 8 bases and J lost 7; bases outside the gene matches: 5. CDR1 is SNHLY, CDR2 FYNNEI, per germline. This CDR3 spans 13 amino acids. The CDR3: CASLRDRGNEQFF. DNA of the CDR3: TGTGCCAGCCTCCGGGACAGGGGTAATGAGCAGTTCTTC.

The chain has TRBV4-3 and TRBJ2-7; possible D gene TRBD1, 6 bases. Germline V gene data show CDR1 as LGHNA and CDR2 as YSLEER. The CDR3 loop spans 15 amino acids. Trimming took 0 bases from V and 4 from J, leaving 13 bases between them. The CDR3 spells CASSQEGQGWYEQYF. The CDR3 bases are TGCGCCAGCAGCCAAGAGGGGCAGGGGTGGTACGAGCAGTACTTC.

This clone was counted between two and nine times. The rearrangement uses TRBV28 and TRBJ1-6; unclear D gene. Germline V lookup: CDR1 MDHEN, CDR2 SYDVKM. CDR3 length: 12 amino acids. The V end lost 5 bases, the J end lost 8 bases, and 7 bases lay between the germline ends. CDR3 nucleotide sequence: TGTGCCAGCAGTCCTCTAGATTCACCCCTCCACTTT. It codes for CASSPLDSPLHF. The variable domain in full, completed from reference TRBV28 and TRBJ1-6, reads DVKVTQSSRYLVKRTGEKVFLECVQDMDHENMFWYRQDPGLGLRLIYFSYDVKMKEKGDIPEGYSVSREKKERFSLILESASTNQTSMYLCASSPLDSPLHFGNGTRLTVT.

The chain carries TRBV5-4 and TRBJ2-5; TRBD1 matches 7 bases. The CDR3 is 16 amino acids. J was trimmed by 4 bases and V by 0 bases; bases with no gene match: 9. Germline V gene lookup returns CDR1 SGHNT and CDR2 YYREEE (reference sequence). Here the CDR3 reads CASSLAGTVGRETQYF. The CDR3 region has the DNA TGTGCCAGCAGCTTGGCAGGGACAGTCGGGCGAGAGACCCAGTACTTC.

This chain connects TRBV7-3 to TRBJ2-3; TRBD2 aligns across 12 bases. The V segment lost 5 bases and the J segment 5 bases; nucleotides outside the gene matches: 2. CDR1 SGHTA and CDR2 FQGTGA come from the germline V gene. This CDR3 spans 14 amino acids. CDR3 nucleotides: TGTGCCAGCAGCCTAGCGGGGGGGATAGATACGCAGTATTTT. Amino acids: CASSLAGGIDTQYF.

The chain links TRBV4-3 to TRBJ1-5; perhaps TRBD1 as D (6 bases). The germline V and J ends were trimmed by 0 bases and 7 bases, with 13 bases remaining between them. CDR1 is LGHNA, CDR2 YSLEER, per germline. This CDR3 spans 15 amino acids. CDR3: CASSQDRSGGQPQHF. Written as DNA, the CDR3 is TGCGCCAGCAGCCAAGATCGGAGTGGGGGCCAGCCCCAGCATTTT.

This sequence joins TRBV28 and TRBJ2-2, with D perhaps TRBD2 (6 bases). V was trimmed by 5 bases and J by 0 bases, leaving 16 bases between them. The CDR3 runs 17 residues. Germline V gene data show CDR1 as MDHEN and CDR2 as SYDVKM. The DNA for the CDR3 is TGTGCCAGCAGTCTACCGGGACTGAGCTCGAACACCGGGGAGCTGTTTTTT. This gives the protein CASSLPGLSSNTGELFF.

This clone appeared a few times. This chain connects TRBV15 to TRBJ2-1; D gene unclear. V was trimmed by 3 bases and J by 2 bases, leaving 8 bases between them. There are 14 residues in the CDR3. CDR1 and CDR2 (germline): LNHNV, YYDKDF (reference sequence). The CDR3 is CATSRGVAYNEQFF. The CDR3 region has the DNA TGTGCCACCAGCAGGGGCGTAGCCTACAATGAGCAGTTCTTC.